This T cell receptor beta chain was sequenced in a study of pediatric ulcerative colitis. The study's findings and limits: No controls had the two rectal clonotypes shared by ulcerative colitis patients.

As regards this clone: Its antigen is as yet unknown.

From germline, CDR1 is SGHRS and CDR2 YFSETQ. Trimming shortened V by 0 bases and J by 8 bases, and 14 bases separated the two germline ends. The CDR3 totals 14 residues. One to two pinch biopsies were taken from the rectum during colonoscopy. TCRdb's copy holds only in-frame clones and misses some; the assay was immunoSEQ multiplex PCR. The table has about 20,000 clones, 74% seen once; the top ten hold 5.5% to 8%. Sequencing was carried out using gut tissue. The chain recombines TRBV5-1 with TRBJ1-1, with D unclear. The origin of this receptor is a boy younger than 18 with moderate ulcerative colitis. The chain's CDR3 is CASSLEAGISEAFF. CDR3 DNA sequence: TGCGCCAGCAGCTTGGAGGCCGGGATTTCAGAAGCTTTCTTT.